A single sample gave rise to the 23 T cell receptor beta chains below, sequenced in a study of shared clonotypes between healthy human individuals. The protocol was immunoSEQ multiplex PCR, while the TCRdb copy is restricted to in-frame clones and leaves out a portion. The sample carries roughly 2 million clones, 95% recorded once. What was sequenced was naive CD4+ T cells sorted from blood. Specified subset: CD45RA+ positively selected. These receptors all come from a man in his late teens or twenties in good health.

This chain connects TRBV6-5 to TRBJ2-1; D is ambiguous. V lost 6 bases, J lost 0 bases, and 12 bases lay in between. This CDR3 has 15 residues. Germline CDR1 MNHEY, CDR2 SVGAGI. In DNA, the CDR3 is TGTGCCAGCAGCCTAACCGACGGCTCCTACAATGAGCAGTTCTTC. It encodes CASSLTDGSYNEQFF.

The chain carries TRBV30 and TRBJ1-5; no definite D call. The CDR3 runs 13 residues. The germline V and J ends were trimmed by 3 bases and 2 bases, with 8 bases remaining between them. The V gene's germline CDR1 is GTSNPN and CDR2 SVGIG (reference sequence). This CDR3 is CAWSDGGNQPQHF. CDR3 coding DNA: TGTGCCTGGAGCGACGGGGGCAATCAGCCCCAGCATTTT.

V usage is TRBV2 and J usage is TRBJ2-7; 11 positions agree with TRBD1. The CDR3 length is 15 residues. Germline trimming cut 1 base from V and 5 bases from J; bases unmatched to any gene: 4. CDR1 and CDR2 from the germline V gene are SNHLY and FYNNEI. The CDR3 loop reads CASSEVWTGGHEQYF. The CDR3 DNA reads as TGTGCCAGCAGTGAAGTTTGGACAGGGGGCCACGAGCAGTACTTC.

The rearrangement joins TRBV30 to TRBJ1-5; a possible D gene is TRBD1 (6 bases). Between the trimmed V and J ends, which lost 5 bases and 6 bases, there was a span of 11 bases. Germline-derived CDR1 and CDR2 are GTSNPN and SVGIG (reference sequence). This CDR3 is 12 amino acids long. The CDR3 DNA follows: TGTGCCTGGGGCAGGGGAGCTCAGCCCCAGCATTTT. Its protein product is CAWGRGAQPQHF.

This clone appeared once. The V gene is TRBV10-3, the J gene TRBJ1-5; D perhaps matches TRBD1 (6 bases). This CDR3 has 15 amino acids. Germline CDR1 reads ENHRY; CDR2 reads SYGVKD. Trimming removed 0 bases at V and 6 bases at J, with 12 bases between. CDR3 DNA sequence: TGTGCCATCAGTGAGTCGGGACAATCTACTCAGCCCCAGCATTTT. Its protein product is CAISESGQSTQPQHF.

Concerning this clone: This same CDR3 is encoded by further DNA sequences in the sample. The rearrangement joins TRBV5-1 to TRBJ2-3, with 11 bases aligning to TRBD2. V trimming: 0 bases; J trimming: 0 bases; junction bases outside the gene matches: 3. Germline V lookup: CDR1 SGHRS, CDR2 YFSETQ. The CDR3 has 17 amino acids. The CDR3 reads CASSLVAGGPSTDTQYF. DNA for the CDR3: TGCGCCAGCAGCTTGGTAGCGGGAGGGCCTAGCACAGATACGCAGTATTTT.

The chain has TRBV10-2 and TRBJ2-6; D unresolved. V was shortened by 0 bases and J by 0 bases, with 6 bases between the two germline ends. CDR1 is WSHSY, CDR2 SAAADI, per germline. This CDR3 has 16 amino acids. The chain's CDR3 is CASSESGPSGANVLTF. The CDR3 nucleotides are TGCGCCAGCAGTGAGTCAGGTCCCTCTGGGGCCAACGTCCTGACTTTC.

Details on this clone: Other DNA sequences in the sample encode the same CDR3. The chain joins TRBV5-1 to TRBJ2-5; 8 bases are a match to TRBD2. Germline V lookup: CDR1 SGHRS, CDR2 YFSETQ. The CDR3 totals 14 residues. V lost 4 bases to trimming and J lost 2 bases; unmatched junction nucleotides: 4. In nucleotides, the CDR3 is TGCGCCAGCAGCCCGACTAGCGCGCAAGAGACCCAGTACTTC. Translating gives CASSPTSAQETQYF.

The chain links TRBV6-5 to TRBJ1-6; D not certain. Trimming left V 0 bases short and J 10 bases short, with 16 bases between. Germline V gene sequence: CDR1 MNHEY, CDR2 SVGAGI. The CDR3 extends over 16 amino acids. CDR3 protein: CASSYSIRGKESPLHF. The CDR3 nucleotides read TGTGCCAGCAGTTACTCGATCAGAGGGAAGGAATCACCCCTCCACTTT.

In nucleotides, the CDR3 is TGTGCCAGCAGGATTGGGACAGCCTCGTCACCCCTCCACTTT. Translated, it gives CASRIGTASSPLHF. The V and J genes are TRBV6-5 and TRBJ1-6; 7 positions match TRBD1. Unmatched junction bases numbered 9, after V lost 6 bases and J lost 10 bases. In germline, CDR1 is MNHEY, CDR2 SVGAGI. This CDR3 comprises 14 residues.

This clone was observed a handful of times. This sequence joins TRBV19 and TRBJ1-2; TRBD1 matches at 10 bases. CDR1 LNHDA and CDR2 SQIVND come from the germline V gene (reference sequence). Trimming took 3 bases from V and 6 from J; bases not matched to a gene: 7. The CDR3 is made up of 15 amino acids. In DNA form, the CDR3 reads TGTGCCAGTAGTATCGGGACAGGGGAATCGCATGGCTACACCTTC. Its protein product is CASSIGTGESHGYTF.

With respect to this clone: This specimen includes other DNA sequences encoding the same CDR3. The chain couples TRBV15 to TRBJ1-4; no definite D call. This CDR3 has 13 residues. Germline V gene data show CDR1 as LNHNV and CDR2 as YYDKDF (reference sequence). V was clipped by 0 bases and J by 3 bases, with 2 bases between them. CDR3 amino acids: CATSRDPNEKLFF. The CDR3 nucleotides read TGTGCCACCAGCAGAGACCCTAATGAAAAACTGTTTTTT.

J is TRBJ1-6 and V is TRBV27, with D tentatively TRBD1 (5 bases). Trimming took off 2 bases at V and 7 bases at J, with 18 bases between the two ends. The CDR3 has 17 residues. CDR1 and CDR2 (germline): MNHEY, SMNVEV (reference sequence). The DNA of the CDR3 is TGTGCCAGCAGTTTAGAAGCCGGGACTCAACGGAATTCACCCCTCCACTTT. Protein sequence: CASSLEAGTQRNSPLHF.

This clone came up once. The J gene is TRBJ2-3, the V gene TRBV7-9; TRBD2 matches at 13 bases. The germline V gene has CDR1 SEHNR and CDR2 FQNEAQ (reference sequence). The ends lost 1 base at V and 4 bases at J; junction bases unmatched: 8. This CDR3 is built from 18 residues. CDR3 protein: CASSLGGLAGVNADTQYF. Written as DNA, the CDR3 is TGTGCCAGCAGCTTAGGTGGACTAGCGGGGGTCAATGCAGATACGCAGTATTTT.

CDR3 nucleotides: TGCGCCAGCAGCCAAGTAGCTCTCTTGAACACTGAAGCTTTCTTT. Protein: CASSQVALLNTEAFF. The chain links TRBV4-1 to TRBJ1-1; D is uncertain. From germline, CDR1 is MGHRA and CDR2 YSYEKL. V shed 1 base and J shed 0 bases, with 9 bases lying between them. The CDR3 contains 15 residues.

This clone appeared once. V gene TRBV27 combines with J gene TRBJ2-7; 7 nucleotides line up with TRBD1. J gave up 1 base and V 5 bases, and 8 bases lay outside the gene matches. Germline CDR1 and CDR2: MNHEY and SMNVEV (reference sequence). This CDR3 is 15 amino acids long. The DNA of the CDR3 is TGTGCCAGCAGTCCCGACTGGACAGGTTCCTACGAGCAGTACTTC. Its translation: CASSPDWTGSYEQYF.

The chain joins TRBV18 to TRBJ2-7; D gene unclear. V was clipped by 3 bases and J by 6 bases, with 9 bases between them. The CDR3 spans 12 residues. From germline, CDR1 is KGHSH and CDR2 LQKENI. The CDR3, as DNA: TGTGCCAGCTCACCTCAATGGGGCGAGCAGTACTTC. Encoded protein: CASSPQWGEQYF.

The chain carries TRBV20-1 and TRBJ2-3, with D possibly being TRBD2 (6 bases). CDR1 and CDR2 from the germline V gene are DFQATT and SNEGSKA (reference sequence). V dropped 5 bases and J dropped 12 bases, with 15 bases sitting between them. This CDR3 has 11 residues. The CDR3 bases are TGCAGTGCTCCGAGTAGGGACTTCCAGTATTTT. Translated, it gives CSAPSRDFQYF.

As concerns this clone: At one boundary the junction diverges from the germline segment, which might be a read error. This chain links TRBV27 with TRBJ2-7, with 10 bases aligning to TRBD2. CDR3 length equals 12 residues. Germline CDR1 and CDR2: MNHEY and SMNVEV (reference sequence). The CDR3 region is CASSGLAENLSF. As DNA, the CDR3 is TGTGCCAGCAGCGGACTAGCGGAAAATCTCAGCTTC.

The chain recombines TRBV11-3 with TRBJ2-3; D unclear. This CDR3 comprises 13 residues. Trimming took 4 bases from V and 6 from J, leaving 11 bases between them. Germline V CDR1 and CDR2: SGHNT, YENEEA. The CDR3 coding sequence is TGTGCCAGCAGCTCCCCTTTGAGCGATACGCAGTATTTT. Translating gives CASSSPLSDTQYF.

V and J are TRBV11-1 and TRBJ1-1; TRBD1 matches at 7 bases. The CDR3 is 15 residues long. Unmatched junction bases numbered 10, after V lost 5 bases and J lost 4 bases. Germline CDR1 reads SGHAT; CDR2 reads FQDESV (reference sequence). This chain's CDR3 is CASSLDRAPGTEAFF. The CDR3, as DNA: TGTGCCAGCAGCCTCGACAGGGCGCCGGGCACTGAAGCTTTCTTT.

Comments on this clone: Since a much larger clone is just one base distant, this may be a read error. J is TRBJ2-7 and V is TRBV6-9; D remains ambiguous. V was cut by 4 bases and J by 3 bases, with 1 base left in between. Germline V gene sequence: CDR1 MNHGY, CDR2 SVAAGI. The CDR3 is 10 amino acids. Here the CDR3 DNA reads TGTGCCAGCAGTTTCTACGAGCAGTACTTC. Its translation: CASSFYEQYF.

This chain connects TRBV4-2 to TRBJ1-4; D is uncertain. Germline-derived CDR1 and CDR2 are LGHNA and YNFKEQ. V was clipped by 1 base and J by 0 bases, with 9 bases between them. This CDR3 has 16 residues. CDR3 bases: TGTGCCAGCAGCCAAGTCCAGATTGCAACTAATGAAAAACTGTTTTTT. Translated, it gives CASSQVQIATNEKLFF.